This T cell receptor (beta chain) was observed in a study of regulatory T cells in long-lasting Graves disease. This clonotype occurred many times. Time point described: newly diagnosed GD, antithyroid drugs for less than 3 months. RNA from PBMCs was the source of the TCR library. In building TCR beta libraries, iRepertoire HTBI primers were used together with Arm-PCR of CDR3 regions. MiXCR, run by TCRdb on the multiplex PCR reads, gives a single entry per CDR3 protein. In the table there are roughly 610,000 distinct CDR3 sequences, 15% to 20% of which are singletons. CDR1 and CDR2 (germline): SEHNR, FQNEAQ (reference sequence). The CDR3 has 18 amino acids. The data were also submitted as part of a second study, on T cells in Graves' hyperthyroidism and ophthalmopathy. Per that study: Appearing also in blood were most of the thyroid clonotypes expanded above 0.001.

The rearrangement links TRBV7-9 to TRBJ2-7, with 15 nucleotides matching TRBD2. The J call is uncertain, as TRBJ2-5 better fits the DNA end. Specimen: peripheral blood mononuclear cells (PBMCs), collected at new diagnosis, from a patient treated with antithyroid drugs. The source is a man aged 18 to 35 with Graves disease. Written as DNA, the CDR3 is TGTGCCAGCAGCTTAGTCGGGACTAGCGGGAGGATTGGCGAGACCCAGTACTTC. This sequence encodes CASSLVGTSGRIGETQYF.